This TCR beta chain was recorded in a study of T cell responses to AZD1222 COVID-19 vaccine. Study-level points and caveats: Close to half of spike-specific TCRs reportedly recognize unmutated variant regions. Clonal diversity may have been underestimated, and the donors were mostly white British, with more females than males.

About this clone: The antigen is unknown.

Here immunoSEQ multiplex PCR was the method, and the copy in TCRdb shows in-frame clones only, minus some. The top ten clones hold more than 2.5% of a sample with some 110,000 clones, about 92% of them seen once. Source: peripheral blood, taken on day 0 of AZD1222 vaccination. The receptor was isolated from an adult in good health.

This chain's CDR3 is CASSLHRDRGSYEQYF. CDR3 DNA sequence: TGTGCCAGCAGCCTACACCGGGACAGGGGATCCTACGAGCAGTACTTC. The chain carries TRBV16 and TRBJ2-7; TRBD1 agrees at 10 bases. The CDR3 runs 16 residues. In germline, CDR1 is KGHSY, CDR2 FQNENV. The V gene end was trimmed by 4 bases and the J gene end by 1 base; junction bases not matched to a gene: 7.